A selection of T cell receptor beta chains follows, all from one sample in a study of blood T cell repertoires in COVID-19. The assay was immunoSEQ multiplex PCR, and TCRdb's table has in-frame clones only and misses some. The repertoire holds some 38,000 clones, with roughly 75% as singletons. The sample taken for sequencing was peripheral blood. These receptors originate from a man between 65 and 85 years old with acute or convalescent COVID-19. CDR3s include the opening cysteine and the closing phenylalanine or tryptophan. The order of the fields is CDR3 protein, CDR3 DNA, clone size, D gene, V gene, CDR3 length, J gene. A D gene is named only where the DNA matches it firmly. Size values are once, few and many counts, or a class for expanded clones, and some rows have none.

CAWSRTGRGGYTF	TGTGCCTGGAGCCGGACAGGGCGGGGTGGCTACACCTTC	.	TRBD1	TRBV30	13	TRBJ1-2
CASSLAQLNTEAFF	TGTGCCAGCAGCTTAGCCCAGTTGAACACTGAAGCTTTCTTT	.	.	TRBV7-9	14	TRBJ1-1
CAISRTANTEAFF	TGTGCCATCAGTCGGACAGCAAACACTGAAGCTTTCTTT	.	.	TRBV10-3	13	TRBJ1-1
CASSRRGQGDSPLHF	TGTGCCAGCAGCAGAAGGGGACAGGGGGACTCACCCCTCCACTTT	.	TRBD1	TRBV7-9	15	TRBJ1-6
CASSLVGAHEQFF	TGTGCCAGCAGCTTAGTAGGGGCTCATGAGCAGTTCTTC	.	.	TRBV7-9	13	TRBJ2-1
CASSHRENNQPQHF	TGTGCCAGTAGTCACAGGGAGAACAATCAGCCCCAGCATTTT	.	.	TRBV19	14	TRBJ1-5
CASSEAAREGETQYF	TGTGCCAGCAGTGAAGCGGCCAGGGAAGGAGAGACCCAGTACTTC	.	.	TRBV6-1	15	TRBJ2-5
CASSFYERDGDTQYF	TGTGCCAGCAGCTTCTACGAGCGGGACGGGGATACGCAGTATTTT	.	TRBD2	TRBV7-8	15	TRBJ2-3
CASGSGQIGPQHF	TGTGCTAGTGGTTCGGGACAGATCGGGCCCCAGCATTTT	once	TRBD1	TRBV12-5	13	TRBJ1-5
CASSLERARSAKNIQYF	TGTGCCAGCAGCTTAGAGCGGGCCAGGTCGGCCAAAAACATTCAGTACTTC	.	.	TRBV7-2	17	TRBJ2-4
CASSIGTGSYLLRTEAFF	TGTGCCAGTAGTATTGGGACAGGGTCTTATTTGCTTCGGACTGAAGCTTTCTTT	.	TRBD1	TRBV19	18	TRBJ1-1
CASSFQFNQPQHF	TGTGCCAGCAGTTTTCAGTTCAATCAGCCCCAGCATTTT	.	.	TRBV6-2/TRBV6-3	13	TRBJ1-5
CASTLAGASYNEQFF	TGTGCCAGCACCCTAGCGGGAGCTTCCTACAATGAGCAGTTCTTC	.	TRBD2	TRBV7-9	15	TRBJ2-1
CASSPPQGREETQYF	TGTGCCAGCTCACCACCGCAGGGGCGAGAAGAGACCCAGTACTTC	.	.	TRBV18	15	TRBJ2-5
CASSLGGPTGGNYNEQFF	TGTGCCAGCAGCTTGGGGGGGCCGACAGGGGGCAACTACAATGAGCAGTTCTTC	.	TRBD1	TRBV5-4	18	TRBJ2-1
CASSLVFGDYNEQFF	TGTGCCAGCAGCTTGGTGTTCGGTGATTACAATGAGCAGTTCTTC	few	.	TRBV5-6	15	TRBJ2-1
CASSRGNAGEAYEQYF	TGTGCCAGTAGTAGGGGGAATGCTGGGGAGGCCTACGAGCAGTACTTC	.	.	TRBV19	16	TRBJ2-7
CAISEKGGLAGRAGPFF	TGTGCCATCAGTGAAAAGGGGGGACTAGCGGGACGGGCTGGCCCGTTCTTC	.	TRBD2	TRBV10-3	17	TRBJ2-1
CASILTASGNHEQFF	TGTGCCAGCATCTTAACGGCTAGCGGGAACCATGAGCAGTTCTTC	.	TRBD2	TRBV7-9	15	TRBJ2-1
CASSLGQGSSGNTIYF	TGTGCCAGCTCACTTGGACAGGGGAGCTCTGGAAACACCATATATTTT	.	TRBD1	TRBV18	16	TRBJ1-3
CASSSGANTGELFF	TGTGCCAGCAGCAGCGGCGCGAACACCGGGGAGCTGTTTTTT	.	.	TRBV7-2	14	TRBJ2-2
CASSKTYGTTVGNTIYF	TGTGCCAGCAGCAAAACGTACGGGACAACCGTCGGAAACACCATATATTTT	.	.	TRBV21-1	17	TRBJ1-3